This entry concerns a single TCR beta chain. No antigen is known for it. Generated by immunoSEQ multiplex PCR, the TCRdb table keeps only in-frame clones and is missing some. The data contain approximately 420,000 clones, less than 90% of them singletons. The source of the sample is a study of Ad26.COV2.S vaccination and SARS-CoV-2 variants. Across the study: Ad26.COV2.S given intramuscularly, once or twice 56 days apart. Study findings and constraints: Substantial response breadth was reportedly seen for spike-specific CD8+ and CD4+ T cells after vaccination.

Treatment meaning: 15 to 20 received Ad26.COV2.S at low or high dose, single or two shots; roughly five received placebo; per-sample allocation not given. Day 63 after the first vaccine or placebo injection was the time point for sampling. Vaccine was an Ad26 vector expressing Wuhan-strain SARS-CoV-2 spike. The CDR3 extends over 13 amino acids. Trimming cost V 2 bases and J 8 bases; bases outside gene matches: 3. Looked up from germline, CDR1 is SGHAT and CDR2 is FQNNGV. The sequencing here drew on peripheral blood, taken in a trial of Ad26.COV2.S vaccine versus placebo. This TCR derives from a person aged 18-60 years who received the Ad26.COV2.S COVID-19 vaccine or a placebo. The V call is TRBV11-2, the J call TRBJ2-1; 7 nucleotides match TRBD2. The CDR3: CASSLFLADEQFF. CDR3 nucleotide sequence: TGTGCCAGCAGCTTATTCCTAGCGGATGAGCAGTTCTTC.